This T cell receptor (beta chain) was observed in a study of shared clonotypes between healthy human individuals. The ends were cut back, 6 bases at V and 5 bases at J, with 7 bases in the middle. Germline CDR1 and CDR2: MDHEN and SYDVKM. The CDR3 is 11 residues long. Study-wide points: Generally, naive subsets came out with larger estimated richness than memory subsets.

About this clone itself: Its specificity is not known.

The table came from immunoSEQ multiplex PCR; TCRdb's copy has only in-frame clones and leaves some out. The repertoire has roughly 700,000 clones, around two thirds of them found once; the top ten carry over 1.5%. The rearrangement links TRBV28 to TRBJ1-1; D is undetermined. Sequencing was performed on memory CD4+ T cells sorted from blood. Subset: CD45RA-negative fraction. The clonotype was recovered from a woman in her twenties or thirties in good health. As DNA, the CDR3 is TGTGCCAGCAGCTCGATAACTGAAGCTTTCTTT. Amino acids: CASSSITEAFF.